This TCR beta chain was recorded in a study of cytomegalovirus exposure and HLA in healthy donors. Study information: The same platform used for the 650 to 700 first-cohort repertoires was also used for the 120 or so validation repertoires, as a later analysis reported. Study-level points and caveats: Across donors, most TCRs were seen rarely, yet some public ones were widespread.

A word on this clone: Its antigen is currently unknown.

CDR1 and CDR2 (germline): SNHLY, FYNNEI. This CDR3 contains 13 residues. The V and J ends lost 6 bases and 1 base respectively, with 9 bases between them. The protocol was immunoSEQ multiplex PCR, while the TCRdb copy is restricted to in-frame clones and leaves out a portion. The data show roughly 140,000 clones, around 87% seen once. Sequenced sample: PBMCs. The TCR was taken from a man younger than 30 in good health and CMV-seropositive. The chain employs TRBV2 and TRBJ1-1; D may be TRBD1 (6 bases). For the CDR3, the DNA is TGTGCCAGCAGATTGACAGGGAACACTGAAGCTTTCTTT. Amino acids: CASRLTGNTEAFF. Combining the CDR3 with reference TRBV2 and TRBJ1-1 gives the whole variable domain EPEVTQTPSHQVTQMGQEVILRCVPISNHLYFYWYRQILGQKVEFLVSFYNNEISEKSEIFDDQFSVERPDGSNFTLKIRSTKLEDSAMYFCASRLTGNTEAFFGQGTRLTVV.